This T cell receptor beta chain was identified during a study of T cells in Graves' hyperthyroidism and ophthalmopathy. Study context: Peripheral blood was obtained at initial diagnosis, preceding any treatment.

This clonotype was detected ten times or more. Germline assignment: CDR1 GTSNPN and CDR2 SVGIG (reference sequence). The CDR3 contains 14 residues. After removal of 2 bases from V and 8 bases from J, the junction contained 7 bases not matched to a gene. TCR beta CDR3 regions were amplified from RNA. HTBI primers were used for first-round RT-PCR of the TCR CDR3. TCRdb used MiXCR to reprocess the multiplex PCR reads, holding one entry per CDR3 protein. Among a few hundred thousand distinct CDR3 sequences listed, around 13% were seen once. The receptor comes from a woman aged 25 to 39 with Graves' ophthalmopathy. The sequencing input was blood. The chain is built from TRBV30 and TRBJ1-2; the match to TRBD1 covers 11 bases. CDR3 DNA sequence: TGTGCCTGGAGTACGGGACAGGGGGATTTAGGCTACACCTTC. Encoded protein: CAWSTGQGDLGYTF.